These 21 T cell receptor beta chains originate from one sample sequenced in a study of T cell responses to AZD1222 COVID-19 vaccine. The repertoire was sequenced with immunoSEQ multiplex PCR; TCRdb's copy has only in-frame clones and lacks some. The sample has some 180,000 clones; roughly 88% are singletons. The sample here was peripheral blood, taken on day 0 of AZD1222 vaccination. The receptors originated from an adult in good health.

The chain couples TRBV28 to TRBJ2-7; 10 bases map to TRBD2. Losses at the gene ends were 9 bases for V and 4 bases for J; bases not matched to a gene: 6. CDR3 length: 13 amino acids. CDR1 is MDHEN and CDR2 is SYDVKM in the germline V gene. CDR3 nucleotide sequence: TGTGCCAGTCTAGCGGGAGTTGAGTACGAGCAGTACTTC. Protein sequence: CASLAGVEYEQYF.

The chain links TRBV10-3 to TRBJ1-4; D not resolved. The germline CDR1 and CDR2 sequences are ENHRY and SYGVKD. The CDR3 totals 12 residues. V lost 8 bases and J lost 0, with 4 bases in between. For the CDR3, the DNA is TGTGCCATCGGCGCAACTAATGAAAAACTGTTTTTT. It translates to CAIGATNEKLFF.

In its sample, this clone was seen once. The rearrangement links TRBV28 to TRBJ1-5, with D unresolved. Trimming took off 5 bases at V and 0 bases at J, with 8 bases between the two ends. The CDR3 has 14 amino acids. The germline V gene encodes CDR1 MDHEN and CDR2 SYDVKM. CDR3: CASSMDFSNQPQHF. The CDR3, as DNA: TGTGCCAGCAGTATGGACTTTAGCAATCAGCCCCAGCATTTT. Based on the CDR3 plus reference TRBV28 and TRBJ1-5, the full variable domain is DVKVTQSSRYLVKRTGEKVFLECVQDMDHENMFWYRQDPGLGLRLIYFSYDVKMKEKGDIPEGYSVSREKKERFSLILESASTNQTSMYLCASSMDFSNQPQHFGDGTRLSIL.

The count of this clone is one. The chain combines TRBV6-4 with TRBJ2-1; D is ambiguous. The germline V gene encodes CDR1 MRHNA and CDR2 SNTAGT. This CDR3 has 13 amino acids. Trimming removed 2 bases at V and 9 bases at J, with 11 bases between. CDR3 nucleotides: TGTGCCAGCAGTGACATCGGCGTCGGTGAGCAGTTCTTC. Residues: CASSDIGVGEQFF.

This clone was recorded a few times. V and J are TRBV2 and TRBJ2-2; 10 nucleotides match TRBD2. Germline-derived CDR1 and CDR2 are SNHLY and FYNNEI. This CDR3 region has 17 residues. V dropped 4 bases and J dropped 1; count of bases not matched to a gene: 6. The CDR3 coding sequence is TGTGCCAGCAGTGTAGTAGCGGGAGGACTGAACACCGGGGAGCTGTTTTTT. It is translated as CASSVVAGGLNTGELFF. Full variable domain (outside the CDR3, taken from reference TRBV2 and TRBJ2-2): EPEVTQTPSHQVTQMGQEVILRCVPISNHLYFYWYRQILGQKVEFLVSFYNNEISEKSEIFDDQFSVERPDGSNFTLKIRSTKLEDSAMYFCASSVVAGGLNTGELFFGEGSRLTVL.

This chain links TRBV12-3 or TRBV12-4 with TRBJ1-2; D is unclear. The CDR3 runs to 10 residues. V shed 11 bases and J shed 3 bases, with 7 bases lying between them. The CDR3 bases are TGTGCCTCGAAGGACTATGGCTACACCTTC. Residues: CASKDYGYTF.

The CDR3 nucleotides are TGTGCCAGCAGTTTCGACAGGGCGTCGACAGATACGCAGTATTTT. This gives the protein CASSFDRASTDTQYF. The chain carries TRBV6-2 or TRBV6-3 and TRBJ2-3, with 7 bases lining up with TRBD1. CDR1 and CDR2 from the germline V gene are MNHEY and SVGEGT. V lost 4 bases to trimming and J lost 3 bases; unmatched junction nucleotides: 7. The CDR3 covers 15 residues.

The rearrangement links TRBV2 to TRBJ1-1; 9 bases are a match to TRBD1. The CDR3 length is 16 residues. V was pared by 3 bases and J by 4 bases, with 9 bases of the junction left unmatched. Germline loops: CDR1 SNHLY, CDR2 FYNNEI. The CDR3: CASSEGPRQGGTEAFF. The CDR3 DNA follows: TGTGCCAGCAGTGAGGGCCCCAGACAGGGGGGCACTGAAGCTTTCTTT.

The rearrangement uses TRBV29-1 and TRBJ2-2; 7 bases map to TRBD1. Unmatched junction bases numbered 6, after V lost 4 bases and J lost 4 bases. Looked up from germline, CDR1 is SQVTM and CDR2 is ANQGSEA. This CDR3 has 14 amino acids. The CDR3 spells CSVVPQGPTGELFF. Written as DNA, the CDR3 is TGCAGCGTTGTGCCACAGGGGCCCACCGGGGAGCTGTTTTTT.

V and J are TRBV6-5 and TRBJ2-5; tentatively, D is TRBD2 (5 bases). The CDR3 runs to 13 residues. Germline V gives CDR1 MNHEY, CDR2 SVGAGI. V was shortened by 7 bases and J by 6 bases, with 15 bases between the two germline ends. The CDR3 is CASTPGETKTQYF. CDR3 in DNA: TGTGCCAGCACCCCTGGGGAGACCAAGACCCAGTACTTC.

The chain employs TRBV7-6 and TRBJ2-3; TRBD2 agrees at 9 bases. CDR3 size: 15 residues. V shed 1 base, J shed 1 base, and the junction held 0 bases outside the gene matches. Germline V gene sequence: CDR1 SGHVS, CDR2 FNYEAQ. CDR3 in DNA: TGTGCCAGCAGCTTAGGGACTAGCGGCACAGATACGCAGTATTTT. It is translated as CASSLGTSGTDTQYF.

The chain links TRBV6-4 to TRBJ2-1; D not certain. This CDR3 contains 15 residues. V gave up 2 bases and J gave up 0 bases, with 8 bases separating them. Germline values: CDR1 MRHNA, CDR2 SNTAGT. The CDR3 DNA reads TGTGCCAGCAGTGACGACGCACGCTCCTACAATGAGCAGTTCTTC. The encoded protein is CASSDDARSYNEQFF.

In its sample, this clone was seen a few times. The V gene is TRBV10-3, the J gene TRBJ1-1; D call uncertain. Germline values: CDR1 ENHRY, CDR2 SYGVKD. Trimming left V 0 bases short and J 1 base short, with 12 bases between. CDR3 length: 16 residues. The CDR3 region is CAISESISGANTEAFF. CDR3 nucleotide sequence: TGTGCCATCAGTGAGTCAATATCCGGTGCGAACACTGAAGCTTTCTTT.

The CDR3 bases are TGTGCCAGTAGTGGACAGTACTATGGCTACACCTTC. Translation gives CASSGQYYGYTF. The chain carries TRBV19 and TRBJ1-2; TRBD1 might be the D (6 bases). V lost 5 bases, J lost 3 bases, and 7 bases lay in between. Germline CDR1 reads LNHDA; CDR2 reads SQIVND (reference sequence). CDR3 size: 12 residues.

CDR3 DNA sequence: TGTGCCAGCACCGCTTTAGGACAGGGAGGATCTGAAGCTTTCTTT. It is translated as CASTALGQGGSEAFF. This chain joins TRBV3-1 (or the pseudogene TRBV3-2) and TRBJ1-1, with 8 bases matching TRBD1. Germline V gene lookup returns CDR1 LGHDT and CDR2 YNNKEL (reference sequence). This CDR3 is built from 15 residues. V lost 7 bases and J lost 6; bases outside the gene matches: 13.

This clone was observed a handful of times. The chain has TRBV28 and TRBJ1-2, with unresolved D. Germline assignment: CDR1 MDHEN and CDR2 SYDVKM. The CDR3 extends over 11 amino acids. V lost 5 bases and J 8 bases, leaving 9 bases between the germline ends. The CDR3 here is CASSNPFGYTF. In nucleotides, the CDR3 is TGTGCCAGCAGTAACCCTTTCGGCTACACCTTC.

The genes are TRBV24-1 and TRBJ1-2; 8 bases are a match to TRBD1. The CDR3 is made up of 17 amino acids. V lost 3 bases, J lost 5 bases, and 13 bases stayed unmatched. Germline CDR1 KGHDR, CDR2 SFDVKD. The CDR3 DNA reads as TGTGCCACCAGTGATCCTACCGACAGGGGATCGGGATATGGCTACACCTTC. Its protein product is CATSDPTDRGSGYGYTF.

This clone was observed once. The J gene is TRBJ2-1, the V gene TRBV29-1; the D gene is possibly TRBD2 (6 bases). The CDR3 covers 14 residues. CDR1 is SQVTM and CDR2 is ANQGSEA in the germline V gene. Trimming shortened V by 6 bases and J by 1 base, and 13 bases separated the two germline ends. CDR3 in DNA: TGCAGCGTCCCGGGGAGGATTTCCTACAATGAGCAGTTCTTC. Translating it yields CSVPGRISYNEQFF.

This clone appeared a single time. The gene calls are TRBV6-5 and TRBJ1-5; TRBD1 might be the D (6 bases). The germline V and J ends were trimmed by 6 bases and 1 base, with 10 bases remaining between them. The CDR3 is made up of 14 amino acids. Germline V gene sequence: CDR1 MNHEY, CDR2 SVGAGI. The CDR3 bases are TGTGCCAGCAGCACCCAGGGGAGCAATCAGCCCCAGCATTTT. Translated: CASSTQGSNQPQHF.

This clone was observed a handful of times. The rearrangement links TRBV15 to TRBJ2-7; possibly TRBD1 for D (5 bases). CDR1 is LNHNV and CDR2 is YYDKDF in the germline V gene (reference sequence). With 3 bases removed from V and 2 bases from J, the gap between germline ends came to 11 bases. The CDR3 is 14 amino acids. The CDR3 bases are TGTGCCACCAGCAGCCTACAGGTTACCTACGAGCAGTACTTC. Amino acid sequence: CATSSLQVTYEQYF. The entire variable domain, with the rest obtained from reference TRBV15 and TRBJ2-7, is as follows: DAMVIQNPRYQVTQFGKPVTLSCSQTLNHNVMYWYQQKSSQAPKLLFHYYDKDFNNEADTPDNFQSRRPNTSFCFLDIRSPGLGDTAMYLCATSSLQVTYEQYFGPGTRLTVT.

The V gene is TRBV19, the J gene TRBJ1-2, with 9 bases fitting TRBD1. Germline-derived CDR1 and CDR2 are LNHDA and SQIVND (reference sequence). Germline trimming cut 3 bases from V and 3 bases from J; bases unmatched to any gene: 5. The CDR3 is 15 residues long. The CDR3 sequence is CASSIGTGSDYGYTF. The DNA of the CDR3 is TGTGCCAGTAGTATTGGGACAGGGAGCGACTATGGCTACACCTTC.